These 28 T cell receptor beta chains originate from one sample sequenced in a study of T cell responses to AZD1222 COVID-19 vaccine. Clones were read by immunoSEQ multiplex PCR, and TCRdb kept only the in-frame ones, dropping some. The sample includes some 170,000 clones, about 92% of them seen just once. The sequenced sample was peripheral blood, obtained on day 0 of AZD1222 vaccination. These TCRs come from an adult in good health.

The genes are TRBV29-1 and TRBJ1-5; D perhaps matches TRBD1 (5 bases). CDR3 length: 12 residues. Trimming cost V 4 bases and J 7 bases, with 11 bases left between them. Germline V gives CDR1 SQVTM, CDR2 ANQGSEA. The chain's CDR3 is CSVAGTGQPQHF. The CDR3 DNA reads as TGCAGCGTTGCAGGGACGGGGCAGCCCCAGCATTTT.

Written as DNA, the CDR3 is TGCGCCAGCAGCTTTCTGAAAGACACTGAAGCTTTCTTT. This encodes CASSFLKDTEAFF. The rearrangement links TRBV5-1 to TRBJ1-1; D not resolved. V was pared by 2 bases and J by 3 bases, with 8 bases between. CDR1 SGHRS and CDR2 YFSETQ come from the germline V gene. This CDR3 contains 13 residues.

This clone was recorded only once. The V call is TRBV28, the J call TRBJ2-2; a possible D gene is TRBD1 (7 bases). Germline loops: CDR1 MDHEN, CDR2 SYDVKM. V gave up 3 bases and J gave up 14 bases, with 13 bases separating them. This CDR3 has 12 residues. In nucleotides, the CDR3 is TGTGCCAGCAGTTTGGCGGGACAGTCCCTGTTTTTT. The encoded protein is CASSLAGQSLFF.

J is TRBJ1-1 and V is TRBV5-4; D unresolved. Germline V gene data show CDR1 as SGHNT and CDR2 as YYREEE (reference sequence). V was shortened by 4 bases and J by 1 base, with 8 bases between the two germline ends. CDR3 size: 13 residues. The CDR3 region is CASSRVENTEAFF. CDR3 nucleotide sequence: TGTGCCAGCAGCCGGGTAGAGAACACTGAAGCTTTCTTT.

This clone was recorded a few times. The rearrangement uses TRBV6-2 or TRBV6-3 and TRBJ1-1; D may be TRBD1 (6 bases). V gave up 0 bases and J gave up 3 bases, with 14 bases separating them. The CDR3 sequence is 16 residues long. Germline CDR1 reads MNHEY; CDR2 reads SVGEGT. CDR3: CASSYSGGGDDTEAFF. The CDR3 DNA follows: TGTGCCAGCAGTTACTCGGGTGGGGGCGACGACACTGAAGCTTTCTTT.

This clone was found once. V usage is TRBV7-2 and J usage is TRBJ1-1; the match to TRBD1 covers 9 bases. The CDR3 is made up of 15 amino acids. The V and J ends lost 5 bases and 6 bases, in that order; junction bases with no gene match: 10. Germline lookup yields CDR1 SGHTA and CDR2 FQGNSA. DNA for the CDR3: TGTGCCAGCAGCGCCGCGGGACAGGGTGGCGCTGAAGCTTTCTTT. Encoded protein: CASSAAGQGGAEAFF.

The gene calls are TRBV5-1 and TRBJ2-7, with 8 bases identical to TRBD1. V dropped 5 bases and J dropped 3; count of bases not matched to a gene: 7. The CDR3 is 14 amino acids. CDR1 and CDR2 (germline): SGHRS, YFSETQ. CDR3 nucleotide sequence: TGCGCCAGCAGTCGCCGCGACAGGGGCTACGAGCAGTACTTC. Translated: CASSRRDRGYEQYF. The full variable domain, in which reference TRBV5-1 and TRBJ2-7 provide the parts outside the CDR3, is KAGVTQTPRYLIKTRGQQVTLSCSPISGHRSVSWYQQTPGQGLQFLFEYFSETQRNKGNFPGRFSGRQFSNSRSEMNVSTLELGDSALYLCASSRRDRGYEQYFGPGTRLTVT.

This sequence joins TRBV7-2 and TRBJ1-2, with D possibly TRBD1 on 5 matching bases. Germline V gives CDR1 SGHTA, CDR2 FQGNSA. The V end lost 1 base, the J end lost 5 bases, and 8 bases lay between the germline ends. CDR3 length: 13 amino acids. This CDR3 reads CASSLERQYGYTF. The CDR3 DNA is TGTGCCAGCAGCTTAGAGAGACAGTATGGCTACACCTTC.

This chain links TRBV18 with TRBJ1-2; 8 bases agree with TRBD1. V lost 3 bases and J lost 4; bases outside the gene matches: 7. CDR1 KGHSH and CDR2 LQKENI come from the germline V gene. This CDR3 contains 15 residues. The chain's CDR3 is CASSPQGASFYGYTF. CDR3 sequence (DNA): TGTGCCAGCTCACCGCAGGGGGCGTCTTTCTATGGCTACACCTTC. Filled out from reference TRBV18 and TRBJ1-2, the complete variable domain reads NAGVMQNPRHLVRRRGQEARLRCSPMKGHSHVYWYRQLPEEGLKFMVYLQKENIIDESGMPKERFSAEFPKEGPSILRIQQVVRGDSAAYFCASSPQGASFYGYTFGSGTRLTVV.

The V and J genes are TRBV9 and TRBJ2-3; D possibly uses TRBD1 or TRBD2 (5 bases each). With 0 bases removed from V and 1 base from J, the gap between germline ends came to 9 bases. From germline, CDR1 is SGDLS and CDR2 YYNGEE. The CDR3 totals 15 residues. The CDR3 is CASSVGGWGTDTQYF. CDR3 DNA: TGTGCCAGCAGCGTAGGGGGGTGGGGCACAGATACGCAGTATTTT.

The chain joins TRBV5-1 to TRBJ2-2; TRBD1 agrees at 8 bases. Germline V gives CDR1 SGHRS, CDR2 YFSETQ. The CDR3 sequence is 14 residues long. V lost 7 bases and J lost 5; bases outside the gene matches: 7. CDR3 amino acids: CASGRQGSTGELFF. CDR3 nucleotide sequence: TGCGCCAGCGGCCGACAGGGGTCGACCGGGGAGCTGTTTTTT.

The rearrangement links TRBV2 to TRBJ1-3; tentatively, D is TRBD1 (6 bases). V lost 6 bases to trimming and J lost 0 bases, with 9 bases between them. The CDR3 length is 14 residues. CDR1 and CDR2 from the germline V gene are SNHLY and FYNNEI. CDR3 in amino acids: CASRVDSSGNTIYF. For the CDR3, the DNA is TGTGCCAGCAGAGTGGACAGCTCTGGAAACACCATATATTTT.

V usage is TRBV11-3 and J usage is TRBJ2-7; 8 bases match TRBD1. From germline, CDR1 is SGHNT and CDR2 YENEEA. Losses at the gene ends were 1 base for V and 9 bases for J; bases not matched to a gene: 14. The CDR3 is 16 residues long. In nucleotides, the CDR3 is TGTGCCAGCAGCTTAGGCGGACAGGGAGCTTACGATCGGCAGTACTTC. Protein product: CASSLGGQGAYDRQYF.

The chain couples TRBV4-1 to TRBJ1-6; no firm D call. This CDR3 is built from 16 residues. The germline V and J ends were trimmed by 4 bases and 0 bases, with 10 bases remaining between them. CDR1 is MGHRA, CDR2 YSYEKL, per germline. The CDR3 sequence: CASSREPSSYNSPLHF. Here the CDR3 DNA reads TGCGCCAGCAGCCGGGAACCGAGCTCCTATAATTCACCCCTCCACTTT.

V and J are TRBV3-1 (or the pseudogene TRBV3-2) and TRBJ1-1; D remains unclear. The V and J ends lost 5 bases and 6 bases respectively, with 13 bases between them. CDR3 size: 13 residues. Germline assignment: CDR1 LGHDT and CDR2 YNNKEL (reference sequence). The CDR3 sequence: CASSDERSPEAFF. The CDR3 bases are TGTGCCAGCAGCGATGAACGGAGCCCTGAAGCTTTCTTT.

This sequence joins TRBV10-3 and TRBJ2-2; 7 bases align to TRBD1. Germline V lookup: CDR1 ENHRY, CDR2 SYGVKD. The CDR3 runs to 13 residues. V was clipped by 9 bases and J by 0 bases; unmatched bases: 1. The DNA of the CDR3 is TGTGCCATACAGGGGACGAACACCGGGGAGCTGTTTTTT. Translated, it gives CAIQGTNTGELFF.

A single count supports this clone. The chain recombines TRBV11-2 with TRBJ1-6; D call uncertain. The V gene lost 3 bases and the J gene lost 6 bases, with 9 bases spanning the gap. Germline V CDR1 and CDR2: SGHAT, FQNNGV. The CDR3 covers 14 residues. CDR3 nucleotides: TGTGCCAGCAGCTTTAGGCTAAGTAATTCACCCCTCCACTTT. Amino acid sequence: CASSFRLSNSPLHF. Complete variable domain (other parts from reference TRBV11-2 and TRBJ1-6): EAGVAQSPRYKIIEKRQSVAFWCNPISGHATLYWYQQILGQGPKLLIQFQNNGVVDDSQLPKDRFSAERLKGVDSTLKIQPAKLEDSAVYLCASSFRLSNSPLHFGNGTRLTVT.

The chain employs TRBV5-8 and TRBJ2-7; no reliable D call. Germline V gene lookup returns CDR1 SGHTS and CDR2 YDEGEE. The V end was cut by 0 bases, the J end by 5 bases, with 15 bases between. The CDR3 runs 15 residues. The CDR3 DNA is TGTGCCAGCAGCTTGGCTGGTAGAAATCTACACGAGCAGTACTTC. The encoded protein is CASSLAGRNLHEQYF.

This clone was picked up one time. The chain combines TRBV27 with TRBJ2-2; no firm D call. V shed 2 bases and J shed 5 bases, with 6 bases lying between them. The germline V gene has CDR1 MNHEY and CDR2 SMNVEV (reference sequence). This CDR3 has 13 amino acids. The CDR3 sequence: CASSLIGTGELFF. The CDR3 coding sequence is TGTGCCAGCAGTTTAATTGGTACCGGGGAGCTGTTTTTT.

The CDR3 loop is CASTRGLGNNSPLHF. The CDR3 nucleotides are TGTGCCAGCACACGGGGGCTGGGGAATAATTCACCCCTCCACTTT. The rearrangement uses TRBV27 and TRBJ1-6, with D maybe TRBD1 (6 bases). CDR1 and CDR2 (germline): MNHEY, SMNVEV (reference sequence). The CDR3 contains 15 residues. V lost 7 bases and J 5 bases, leaving 15 bases between the germline ends.

This chain uses TRBV7-6 with TRBJ1-1, with TRBD1 as a possible D gene (6 bases). Germline CDR1 reads SGHVS; CDR2 reads FNYEAQ. CDR3 length equals 15 residues. The germline V and J ends were trimmed by 4 bases and 7 bases, with 19 bases remaining between them. CDR3 residues: CASSSQGFGPGEAFF. CDR3 nucleotides: TGTGCCAGCAGCTCACAGGGTTTTGGGCCTGGTGAAGCTTTCTTT.

V gene TRBV2 combines with J gene TRBJ1-4, with D possibly TRBD1 on 6 matching bases. V was pared by 8 bases and J by 8 bases, with 18 bases between. CDR3 length: 14 residues. Germline V lookup: CDR1 SNHLY, CDR2 FYNNEI. DNA for the CDR3: TGTGCCAGCGGCCTCGGGGGGCGCGGAGAAAAACTGTTTTTT. Translated: CASGLGGRGEKLFF.

The V call is TRBV7-9, the J call TRBJ1-4; 7 positions agree with TRBD1. Looked up from germline, CDR1 is SEHNR and CDR2 is FQNEAQ (reference sequence). The CDR3 has 16 amino acids. Trimming at V came to 2 bases and at J to 4 bases, leaving 7 bases not matched to a gene. The CDR3 loop is CASSLTRDSVNEKLFF. For the CDR3, the DNA is TGTGCCAGCAGCTTAACCCGGGACAGCGTTAATGAAAAACTGTTTTTT.

The V gene is TRBV27, the J gene TRBJ1-3, with D possibly being TRBD1 (6 bases). The CDR3 covers 15 residues. With 2 bases removed from V and 4 bases from J, the gap between germline ends came to 12 bases. CDR1 MNHEY and CDR2 SMNVEV come from the germline V gene (reference sequence). The CDR3 nucleotides are TGTGCCAGCAGTTTAAGCGGGGGCTCGGGAAACACCATATATTTT. Residues: CASSLSGGSGNTIYF.

V usage is TRBV11-2 and J usage is TRBJ2-1; 13 bases agree with TRBD2. The V and J ends lost 5 bases and 9 bases, in that order; junction bases with no gene match: 7. Germline V gives CDR1 SGHAT, CDR2 FQNNGV. This CDR3 contains 15 residues. The CDR3 region is CASSVTSGGAVEQFF. Written as DNA, the CDR3 is TGTGCCAGCAGCGTAACTAGCGGGGGGGCCGTTGAGCAGTTCTTC.

This clone has only one observation. The rearrangement links TRBV9 to TRBJ2-7; 7 bases line up with TRBD1. The ends lost 0 bases at V and 0 bases at J; junction bases unmatched: 0. CDR3 length: 14 amino acids. Germline values: CDR1 SGDLS, CDR2 YYNGEE. The CDR3 DNA reads as TGTGCCAGCAGCGTAGGGGACAGCTCCTACGAGCAGTACTTC. It yields the protein CASSVGDSSYEQYF.

In this sample, this clone turned up a few times. Other DNA sequences of this sample code for an identical CDR3. The rearrangement joins TRBV11-2 to TRBJ1-2, with D possibly TRBD1 on 5 matching bases. The CDR3 sequence is 15 residues long. Germline CDR1 SGHAT, CDR2 FQNNGV. Trimming took off 0 bases at V and 0 bases at J, with 8 bases between the two ends. The CDR3: CASSLEGAANYGYTF. The CDR3 DNA reads TGTGCCAGCAGCTTAGAAGGGGCAGCTAACTATGGCTACACCTTC.

The chain uses TRBV4-2 and TRBJ2-3, with a possible D match to TRBD1 (6 bases). Germline V lookup: CDR1 LGHNA, CDR2 YNFKEQ. Between the trimmed V and J ends, which lost 4 bases and 2 bases, there was a span of 10 bases. The CDR3 spans 14 residues. The CDR3 coding sequence is TGTGCCAGCAGCCCGACAGGCACCACAGATACGCAGTATTTT. Residues: CASSPTGTTDTQYF.